Listed below are T cell receptor beta chains from one sample, sequenced in a study of blood T cell repertoires in COVID-19. TCRdb keeps only in-frame clones here, not all; method: immunoSEQ multiplex PCR. The table has a few hundred thousand clones, 85% to 90% seen once. Sequenced: PBMCs or T cells enriched from blood (not recorded which). These receptors originate from a woman between 50 and 59 years old in a cohort exposed to, infected with or recovered from COVID-19 (not recorded which). Each CDR3 is given with its conserved first and last residue. The order of the fields is D gene, CDR3 length, clone size, V gene, J gene, CDR3 DNA, CDR3 protein. D genes are given only for firm matches. Clone size is stated in some rows and not others, as once, few, many or a class when expanded.

.,11,.,TRBV11-2,TRBJ1-1,TGTGCCAGCAACTCGGGGGGTGGCGCTTTCTTT,CASNSGGGAFF
TRBD1,16,.,TRBV5-5,TRBJ2-3,TGTGCCAGCAGCCACGACCTGGGACAGATCACAGATACGCAGTATTTT,CASSHDLGQITDTQYF
.,13,.,TRBV29-1,TRBJ2-2,TGCAGCAGCACAGGGTACGGCACCGGGGAGCTGTTTTTT,CSSTGYGTGELFF
.,11,.,TRBV2,TRBJ1-1,TGTGCCAGCGTATATGCGTCTGAAGCTTTCTTT,CASVYASEAFF
.,13,.,TRBV7-2,TRBJ1-1,TGTGCCAGCAGCTTGCGGGGGAACACTGAAGCTTTCTTT,CASSLRGNTEAFF
TRBD1,12,.,TRBV2,TRBJ2-1,TGTGCCAGCACTTGGGACAGCTCTGAGCAGTTCTTC,CASTWDSSEQFF
.,14,once,TRBV6-5,TRBJ1-1,TGTGCCAGCAGACTTCAGGGCCAATACACTGAAGCTTTCTTT,CASRLQGQYTEAFF
TRBD2,15,.,TRBV5-8,TRBJ2-5,TGTGCCAGCAGATCTAGCGGGGGGAAGGCAGAGACCCAGTACTTC,CASRSSGGKAETQYF
.,14,.,TRBV19,TRBJ2-7,TGTGCCAGTATGCGCACGGCGGGGCAGTACGAGCAGTACTTC,CASMRTAGQYEQYF
TRBD1,17,.,TRBV15,TRBJ1-2,TGTGCCACCAGCAGAGACAGGGGGCGAGTCTTTAACTATGGCTACACCTTC,CATSRDRGRVFNYGYTF
.,15,few,TRBV5-1,TRBJ1-2,TGCGCCAGCACCCCGGGATTAGTCGGGGTAGATGGCTACACCTTC,CASTPGLVGVDGYTF
TRBD1,16,.,TRBV6-5,TRBJ2-1,TGTGCCAGCAGTTACCCCGGACAGGGGGTAAACAATGAGCAGTTCTTC,CASSYPGQGVNNEQFF
TRBD1,15,.,TRBV24-1,TRBJ1-2,TGTGCCACCAGTGATTTCACAGGGGAGTTGGGCGGCTACACCTTC,CATSDFTGELGGYTF
TRBD1,15,.,TRBV2,TRBJ1-6,TGTGCCAGCAGTGTACGACAGGGGTTGGGGTCACCCCTCCACTTT,CASSVRQGLGSPLHF
.,12,.,TRBV12-3/TRBV12-4,TRBJ2-5,TGTGCCAGCAGCCTAGTTCAGGAGACCCAGTACTTC,CASSLVQETQYF
TRBD1,16,few,TRBV4-1,TRBJ1-4,TGCGCCAGCAGCCAAGAGGGGACAGGGGATAATGAAAAACTGTTTTTT,CASSQEGTGDNEKLFF
.,11,.,TRBV29-1,TRBJ2-7,TGCAGCGTTGGGTCCGCCCGGGAGCAGTACTTC,CSVGSAREQYF
.,14,.,TRBV5-1,TRBJ2-5,TGCGCCAGCAGCTCTACGGACAGCCAAGAGACCCAGTACTTC,CASSSTDSQETQYF
TRBD1,13,.,TRBV7-3,TRBJ1-2,TGTGCCAGCAGCTCGGGACAGGGTTACGGCTACACCTTC,CASSSGQGYGYTF
TRBD1,14,.,TRBV7-6,TRBJ1-5,TGTGCCAGCAGCTCTAGGGGGCCTAATCAGCCCCAGCATTTT,CASSSRGPNQPQHF
.,13,.,TRBV7-3,TRBJ2-2,TGTGCCAGCAGCCCCGAGGGCACCGGGGAGCTGTTTTTT,CASSPEGTGELFF